The entry below describes one T cell receptor beta chain. Its antigen is unknown. Base qualities are missing; no much larger clone stands one base away. This record comes from a study of CD8 T cells in Susac syndrome (dated by TCRdb to between 2018 and 2020). About the full investigation: Of the Susac syndrome patients who were sequenced, roughly 6 had clinically active disease and 8 or 9 were in clinical remission. At the time of blood withdrawal, Susac syndrome patients were either therapy-naive, taking corticosteroids (with some also receiving IVIg), or on IVIg alone. The study used repertoire sequencing to test whether antigen drove CD8+ T cell activation and differentiation in Susac syndrome.

Findings and caveats that apply to the study as a whole: The number of individuals in the TCR sequencing and HLA analysis was acknowledged as relatively small. No clonal expansion was detected in the CD4+ T cell repertoire of Susac syndrome patients.

RNA was extracted using the RNeasy kit, and roughly 0.45 to 1 microgram was reverse transcribed with random hexamers. The immunoSEQ multiplex PCR assay, covering 54 Vbeta and 13 Jbeta segments, was used to amplify TCR beta CDR3 regions. Bias from PCR amplification was corrected by using a synthetic template baseline for primer optimization and for computational correction. The study's processing was this. Reads were assigned to V, D and J genes according to IMGT and analyzed in immunoSEQ Analyzer, with only productive sequences retained. Clonality was calculated as one minus the Shannon entropy normalized by log2 of the number of productive unique sequences. For each patient and control, public and private clones were evaluated within the 100 most prevalent clones. Susac-specific clones were defined as absent from healthy and MS cohorts, around 980 published viral clones and other ImmuneACCESS disease sequences. Using fastp trimming at Q25 and MiXCR clonotype assembly, TCRdb reanalyzed the public sequencing data and kept in-frame beta chains. A single entry per CDR3 protein holds the most common genes and DNA from its merged rows. These V and J calls are TCRdb output, not the study's own analysis. Counted in this sample were over 100,000 distinct CDR3 sequences; roughly 95% of them appeared once. The ten largest clones capture roughly 0.14% of the sample.

The germline V gene yields KGHSH for CDR1 and LQKENI for CDR2. CDR3 length: 13 amino acids, cysteine to phenylalanine. The sequence is cut down to CDR3 DNA, 39 bases in frame from base 1. At the junction V is shortened by 6 bases and J by 0 bases, with 9 bases in between. High-throughput TCR beta sequencing profiled peripheral blood CD8+ and CD4+ T cells from healthy donors, Susac syndrome patients and multiple sclerosis patients. The Susac syndrome patients fulfilled recently defined diagnostic criteria for definite or probable disease. Bulk CD8+ and CD4+ T cells were purified magnetically by negative isolation, whereas CD8+ TEMRA cells were enriched by FACS. Blood was drawn into EDTA tubes, processed within 24 hours, and PBMCs were isolated by density gradient centrifugation. PBMCs intended for TCR sequencing were frozen in liquid nitrogen and were later thawed in a 37 degrees C water bath. The sorted or isolated CD4+, CD8+ and CD8+ TEMRA cells had a purity of 90% or higher.

Sequenced material: CD4+ T cells from PBMCs. Here the chain combines TRBV18 and TRBJ2-7, with the D gene not clear enough to name. This TCR came from a human donor with Susac syndrome. The nucleotide sequence is TGTGCCAGCTCGGGTCTAAGCTCCTACGAGCAGTACTTC. Its amino acids are CASSGLSSYEQYF. With the rest looked up from the reference TRBV18 and TRBJ2-7 genes rather than sequenced, the full variable domain is NAGVMQNPRHLVRRRGQEARLRCSPMKGHSHVYWYRQLPEEGLKFMVYLQKENIIDESGMPKERFSAEFPKEGPSILRIQQVVRGDSAAYFCASSGLSSYEQYFGPGTRLTVT.